This is a list of T cell receptor beta chains from one sample in a study of blood T cell repertoires in COVID-19. TCRdb's copy holds only in-frame clones and misses some; the assay was immunoSEQ multiplex PCR. The table has about 300,000 clones, about nine tenths seen once. The sample comprised PBMCs or T cells enriched from blood (not recorded which). These TCRs come from a man aged 25 to 40 who had recovered from COVID-19. Both conserved end residues are part of each CDR3. Fields, in order: clone size, D gene, V gene, J gene, CDR3 protein, CDR3 DNA. A D gene is named only where the DNA matches it firmly. Not all rows give a size; the values are once, few, many and, for expanded clones, a class.

-,TRBD2,TRBV4-1,TRBJ2-3,CASSQWMSGGARDTQYF,TGCGCCAGCAGCCAATGGATGAGCGGGGGGGCTCGGGATACGCAGTATTTT
-,-,TRBV11-2,TRBJ2-3,CASSLAGGTDTQYF,TGTGCCAGCAGCTTAGCAGGGGGGACAGATACGCAGTATTTT
once,TRBD1,TRBV6-5,TRBJ1-1,CASNTVGGATEAFF,TGTGCCAGCAATACCGTAGGGGGCGCCACTGAAGCTTTCTTT
-,-,TRBV11-2,TRBJ2-7,CASSEQSPYEQYF,TGTGCCAGCAGCGAACAGAGTCCCTACGAGCAGTACTTC
-,TRBD1,TRBV5-1,TRBJ1-2,CASSWGQGYGYTF,TGCGCCAGCAGCTGGGGACAGGGTTATGGCTACACCTTC
-,TRBD1,TRBV5-1,TRBJ2-3,CASSSTGGTDTQYF,TGCGCCAGCAGCTCTACAGGGGGCACAGATACGCAGTATTTT
-,TRBD1,TRBV28,TRBJ1-6,CASSLAQGGARPLHF,TGTGCCAGCAGTTTAGCTCAGGGGGGCGCCAGGCCCCTCCACTTT
-,-,TRBV18,TRBJ1-1,CASSLGGNTEAFF,TGTGCCAGCTCTCTGGGAGGGAACACTGAAGCTTTCTTT
-,TRBD1,TRBV19,TRBJ2-3,CASSEDRRRTDTQYF,TGTGCCAGTAGTGAGGACAGGCGCCGCACAGATACGCAGTATTTT
few,-,TRBV18,TRBJ1-5,CASSPDNNQPQHF,TGTGCCAGCTCACCCGACAATAATCAGCCCCAGCATTTT
-,TRBD1,TRBV7-2,TRBJ2-5,CASSRDRAETQYF,TGTGCCAGCAGCCGCGACAGGGCAGAGACCCAGTACTTC
-,TRBD1,TRBV28,TRBJ2-7,CASTRPGTVYEQYF,TGTGCCAGCACCCGACCCGGGACAGTCTACGAGCAGTACTTC
once,-,TRBV7-9,TRBJ1-1,CASSLDRAAEAFF,TGTGCCAGCAGCTTAGACAGGGCCGCTGAAGCTTTCTTT
-,-,TRBV30,TRBJ1-3,CAWSLLSGNTIYF,TGTGCCTGGAGTTTGCTATCTGGAAACACCATATATTTT
-,-,TRBV29-1,TRBJ1-5,CSVRSAGNQPQHF,TGCAGCGTTAGGAGTGCGGGGAATCAGCCCCAGCATTTT
-,TRBD2,TRBV19,TRBJ2-1,CASRPASGGYNEQFF,TGTGCCAGTAGGCCTGCTAGCGGAGGATACAATGAGCAGTTCTTC
few,-,TRBV6-5,TRBJ1-2,CASSFRVFDGYTF,TGTGCCAGCAGTTTCAGGGTGTTCGATGGCTACACCTTC
-,TRBD2,TRBV19,TRBJ2-5,CASIQTSGSRQETQYF,TGTGCCAGTATCCAGACTAGCGGGTCGAGGCAAGAGACCCAGTACTTC
few,-,TRBV4-1,TRBJ1-1,CASSQARLLNTEAFF,TGCGCCAGCAGCCAAGCCAGACTCCTGAACACTGAAGCTTTCTTT
-,TRBD1,TRBV6-1,TRBJ1-5,CASSETTGAEHF,TGTGCCAGCAGTGAAACGACAGGGGCGGAACATTTT
once,-,TRBV5-6,TRBJ2-7,CASSFGGNYEQYF,TGTGCCAGCAGCTTTGGAGGGAACTACGAGCAGTACTTC
-,-,TRBV5-1,TRBJ1-2,CASSLEREYTF,TGCGCCAGCAGCTTGGAGAGGGAATACACCTTC
-,-,TRBV4-2,TRBJ2-2,CASSQDRGGELFF,TGTGCCAGCAGCCAAGATCGGGGCGGGGAGCTGTTTTTT
-,TRBD1,TRBV5-1,TRBJ1-1,CASSAGQGLNTEAFF,TGCGCCAGCAGCGCGGGACAGGGATTGAACACTGAAGCTTTCTTT
-,TRBD1,TRBV19,TRBJ1-3,CASSTLRGSGNTIYF,TGTGCCAGTAGTACCCTCAGGGGGTCGGGAAACACCATATATTTT
-,-,TRBV5-1,TRBJ1-1,CASSFRAGEEAFF,TGCGCCAGCAGCTTCAGGGCCGGTGAGGAAGCTTTCTTT
once,TRBD2,TRBV5-1,TRBJ2-7,CASSPGLAGVYEQYF,TGCGCCAGCAGCCCGGGACTAGCGGGGGTCTACGAGCAGTACTTC
-,-,TRBV11-3,TRBJ2-7,CASQGYQIPYEQYF,TGTGCCAGCCAGGGGTATCAAATCCCCTACGAGCAGTACTTC
-,TRBD2,TRBV11-2,TRBJ2-1,CASSPDLAGYNEQFF,TGTGCCAGCAGCCCCGACCTAGCGGGTTACAATGAGCAGTTCTTC
few,TRBD1,TRBV5-1,TRBJ2-7,CASSHGTGYQYF,TGCGCCAGCAGCCACGGGACAGGGTATCAGTACTTC
-,TRBD1,TRBV5-1,TRBJ1-3,CASSGTSGTGGGNTIYF,TGCGCCAGCAGCGGGACCTCCGGGACAGGGGGTGGAAACACCATATATTTT
-,-,TRBV6-2/TRBV6-3,TRBJ2-6,CASSPSGQGRSGANVLTF,TGTGCCAGCAGCCCTTCCGGGCAGGGCCGGTCTGGGGCCAACGTCCTGACTTTC
-,-,TRBV7-9,TRBJ2-3,CASVVGALTDTQYF,TGTGCCAGCGTGGTGGGAGCCCTGACAGATACGCAGTATTTT
-,TRBD1,TRBV19,TRBJ1-4,CASSGRQGSSGEKLFF,TGTGCCAGTAGTGGGAGACAGGGTTCGTCGGGAGAAAAACTGTTTTTT
-,TRBD2,TRBV19,TRBJ2-5,CASSKTSGRYQETQYF,TGTGCCAGTAGTAAGACTAGCGGGAGGTACCAAGAGACCCAGTACTTC
few,-,TRBV7-8,TRBJ1-2,CASSLGSGANYGYTF,TGTGCCAGCAGCTTAGGGTCTGGAGCTAACTATGGCTACACCTTC
-,-,TRBV2,TRBJ2-5,CASNPPGFRLGTQETQYF,TGTGCCAGCAACCCCCCAGGATTCAGACTAGGGACCCAAGAGACCCAGTACTTC
-,-,TRBV4-1,TRBJ2-1,CASSQDHGGIGGPSYNEQFF,TGCGCCAGCAGCCAAGATCACGGGGGAATCGGGGGACCATCCTACAATGAGCAGTTCTTC
-,TRBD1,TRBV27,TRBJ2-7,CASSWTGIEQYF,TGTGCCAGCAGTTGGACAGGGATCGAGCAGTACTTC
-,-,TRBV10-1,TRBJ2-2,CASSDLRADTGELFF,TGCGCCAGCAGTGATTTGCGGGCTGACACCGGGGAGCTGTTTTTT
-,TRBD1,TRBV7-6,TRBJ1-1,CASSLVGTGSGTEAFF,TGTGCCAGCAGCTTAGTAGGGACAGGGTCTGGAACTGAAGCTTTCTTT
-,TRBD1,TRBV5-1,TRBJ1-1,CASTPTGGVWTEAFF,TGCGCCAGCACCCCGACAGGGGGCGTTTGGACTGAAGCTTTCTTT
-,TRBD1,TRBV27,TRBJ1-1,CASSLSRTGLNTEAFF,TGTGCCAGCAGTTTATCCCGGACAGGATTGAACACTGAAGCTTTCTTT
-,TRBD2,TRBV10-2,TRBJ2-7,CASRVTSGGGGEQYF,TGCGCCAGCAGAGTCACTAGCGGGGGAGGGGGGGAGCAGTACTTC
-,-,TRBV7-2,TRBJ2-1,CASSLGAFYNEQFF,TGTGCCAGCAGCTTAGGAGCTTTCTACAATGAGCAGTTCTTC
few,-,TRBV6-5,TRBJ1-2,CASSSGGAGNYGYTF,TGTGCCAGCAGTTCTGGGGGGGCAGGGAACTATGGCTACACCTTC
-,TRBD1,TRBV10-3,TRBJ1-2,CAISEPPLGGQGAVGYTF,TGTGCCATCAGTGAGCCCCCACTTGGAGGACAGGGTGCTGTCGGCTACACCTTC
-,TRBD1,TRBV6-1,TRBJ2-1,CASSEAVGQGTDEQFF,TGTGCCAGCAGTGAAGCAGTAGGACAGGGTACGGATGAGCAGTTCTTC
once,TRBD2,TRBV27,TRBJ2-3,CASGWTSPDTQYF,TGTGCCAGCGGTTGGACTAGCCCAGATACGCAGTATTTT
many,-,TRBV7-2,TRBJ1-4,CASSLLTRDEKLFF,TGTGCCAGCAGCTTATTAACCCGCGATGAAAAACTGTTTTTT
-,-,TRBV7-2,TRBJ2-7,CASSSEGYSYEQYF,TGTGCCAGCAGCTCGGAGGGTTACTCCTACGAGCAGTACTTC